Sequencing of this TCR beta chain was carried out in a study of T cells in Graves' hyperthyroidism and ophthalmopathy. The germline CDR1 and CDR2 sequences are MNHEY and SVGAGI. V lost 0 bases and J lost 4, with 10 bases in between. The CDR3 extends over 16 amino acids. The source material, RNA transcripts, was used to amplify TCR beta CDR3 regions. HTBI primers were employed in a first-round RT-PCR of the TCR CDR3. TCRdb independently ran MiXCR on the multiplex PCR reads; one entry per CDR3 protein. Of 500,000 to 550,000 distinct CDR3 sequences detected, roughly 20% appear once; the ten largest clones hold 26%.

Sequencing was done on a sample of blood. The rearrangement links TRBV6-5 to TRBJ1-6; D remains ambiguous. The clonotype comes from a man between 18 and 35 years old with Graves' hyperthyroidism. The DNA of the CDR3 is TGTGCCAGCAGTTACTCGAGGCGGGGATATAATTCACCCCTCCACTTT. It codes for CASSYSRRGYNSPLHF.